This TCR beta chain is drawn from a study of shared clonotypes between healthy human individuals. A split of CD4+ cells into CD45RA+ naive and CD45RA-negative memory subsets was performed. Remarks on this clone: Antigen: not known.

Unmatched junction bases numbered 8, after V lost 2 bases and J lost 5 bases. This CDR3 is built from 15 residues. Germline CDR1 is SGHAT and CDR2 is FQNNGV. Study outcomes and limitations: Four donors held approximately 4.5% of naive CD4 clonotypes in common.

Sorted-subset replicate PCR reactions were performed with 150 to 200 ng DNA, corresponding to tens of thousands of T cell genomes. The table came from immunoSEQ multiplex PCR; TCRdb's copy has only in-frame clones and leaves some out. The sample holds approximately 1,500,000 clones, around 95% seen once. Sequences were obtained from naive CD4+ T cells sorted from blood. Sample subset: CD45RA+ positively selected. The source is a man aged 25-45 years in good health. The V and J genes are TRBV11-2 and TRBJ2-5; 7 bases map to TRBD2. Here the CDR3 reads CASSLNGRAGETQYF. DNA for the CDR3: TGTGCCAGCAGCTTAAATGGGAGGGCCGGGGAGACCCAGTACTTC. Complete variable domain (other parts from reference TRBV11-2 and TRBJ2-5): EAGVAQSPRYKIIEKRQSVAFWCNPISGHATLYWYQQILGQGPKLLIQFQNNGVVDDSQLPKDRFSAERLKGVDSTLKIQPAKLEDSAVYLCASSLNGRAGETQYFGPGTRLLVL.